The 21 T cell receptor beta chains below come from one sample, sequenced in a study of post-analysis software for immune sequencing data (dated by TCRdb to the mid-2010s). The method behind the library was PCR. TCRdb records Illumina HiSeq 2500 as the sequencer. To reduce PCR and sequencing biases, unique molecular identifiers were incorporated into the TCR beta cDNA libraries. TCRdb's own reprocessing of the public reads used fastp at Q25 and MiXCR and kept productive beta chains. CDR3 protein duplicates are merged, each entry listing the most common genes and DNA. This sample is represented by 400,000 to 500,000 distinct CDR3 sequences; roughly 40% of them were singletons. 6.5% to 8% of the sample rests with the top ten. The antigens these receptors bind are not known. What the authors observed across the whole study: Patients showed significantly higher frequencies than controls for a handful of TRBV segments, among them TRBV5-6, TRBV5-1 and TRBV20-1.

The sample taken for sequencing was blood. The origin of the receptors is a girl aged 2-9 years with multiple sclerosis.

This rearrangement joins TRBV4-2 to TRBJ2-5; TRBD2 matches at 14 bases. Germline loops: CDR1 LGHNA, CDR2 YNFKEQ. The V segment lost 2 bases and the J segment 2 bases; nucleotides outside the gene matches: 7. The CDR3 length is 18 residues. This CDR3 is CASSQPTSGRARQETQYF. Here the CDR3 DNA reads TGTGCCAGCAGCCAACCGACTAGCGGGAGGGCGAGACAAGAGACCCAGTACTTC.

On this clonotype itself: Germline is not matched at one junction end, which may reflect a read error. V is TRBV12-3 or TRBV12-4 and J is TRBJ2-3; D uncertain. The CDR3 consists of 13 residues. CDR3 DNA sequence: TGTGCCAGCAGTAATCGGAACACAGATGTGCAGTATTTC. Its protein product is CASSNRNTDVQYF.

The chain carries TRBV12-3 or TRBV12-4 and TRBJ2-5, with 8 positions matching TRBD2. V lost 5 bases and J lost 1; bases outside the gene matches: 9. This CDR3 region has 16 residues. CDR3 nucleotide sequence: TGTGCCAGCAGTGGACGACTGGGGACTAGCCAAGAGACCCAGTACTTC. It translates to CASSGRLGTSQETQYF.

The chain carries TRBV24-1 and TRBJ2-5, with 9 bases lining up with TRBD2. CDR1 is KGHDR and CDR2 is SFDVKD in the germline V gene. J lost 11 bases, V lost 2 bases, and 8 bases had no gene match. This CDR3 contains 14 residues. CDR3 DNA sequence: TGTGCCACCAGTGATTACGGGACTAGCAAGGAGCAGTACTTC. Its protein is CATSDYGTSKEQYF.

This clonotype was counted only a few times. The chain uses TRBV2 and TRBJ2-6; D uncertain. Germline-derived CDR1 and CDR2 are SNHLY and FYNNEI. Deletions cut 6 bases from V and 1 base from J, with 10 bases between. The CDR3 contains 15 residues. CDR3 sequence reads: CASRGSGSGANVLTF. The CDR3 DNA sequence: TGTGCCAGCAGGGGCTCAGGTTCTGGGGCCAACGTCCTGACTTTC.

The V gene is TRBV20-1, the J gene TRBJ1-5; weak D call: TRBD1 (5 bases). This CDR3 contains 15 residues. Germline values: CDR1 DFQATT, CDR2 SNEGSKA (reference sequence). Trimming shortened V by 2 bases and J by 7 bases, and 18 bases separated the two germline ends. Here the CDR3 reads CSARSGTALGQPQHF. DNA of the CDR3: TGCAGTGCTAGATCCGGGACGGCTTTGGGGCAGCCCCAGCATTTT.

The chain joins TRBV12-3 or TRBV12-4 to TRBJ2-3; no clear D gene. The CDR3 totals 14 residues. With 3 bases removed from V and 5 bases from J, the gap between germline ends came to 12 bases. The CDR3 nucleotides are TGTGCCAGCAGTTTTCTTACCCCTCAAGATACGCAGTATTTT. Amino acids: CASSFLTPQDTQYF.

CDR3 DNA: TGTGCCAGCAGCGCCCCACTAGCGATGGAGACCCAGTACTTC. This codes for CASSAPLAMETQYF. V gene TRBV9 combines with J gene TRBJ2-5; 7 bases are a match to TRBD2. The junction had 7 bases not matched to a gene; V was cut back by 3 bases and J by 5 bases. The V gene's germline CDR1 is SGDLS and CDR2 YYNGEE. The CDR3 runs 14 residues.

V usage is TRBV3-1 and J usage is TRBJ2-7; 13 bases fit TRBD2. CDR3 length: 19 amino acids. Germline assignment: CDR1 LGHDT and CDR2 YNNKEL (reference sequence). The J segment lost 3 bases and the V segment lost 6 bases, leaving 17 bases of the junction unmatched. The CDR3: CASSPGTSGALVRLYEQYF. The DNA of the CDR3 is TGTGCCAGCAGTCCCGGGACTAGCGGGGCTCTGGTTAGGCTCTACGAGCAGTACTTC.

This clonotype has only a few counts. The rearrangement links TRBV12-3 or TRBV12-4 to TRBJ2-7, with D possibly TRBD2 on 5 matching bases. Between the trimmed V and J ends, which lost 2 bases and 5 bases, there was a span of 10 bases. The CDR3 loop spans 13 amino acids. The CDR3 sequence: CASSLYVEDEQYF. DNA of the CDR3: TGTGCCAGCAGTTTATACGTGGAGGACGAGCAGTACTTC.

The chain couples TRBV4-1 to TRBJ1-5, with no clear D. V was pared by 4 bases and J by 2 bases, with 15 bases between. The CDR3 totals 16 residues. Per the germline V gene, CDR1 is MGHRA and CDR2 is YSYEKL. The CDR3 is CASSRDWAVGNQPQHF. For the CDR3, the DNA is TGCGCCAGCAGCCGAGATTGGGCAGTAGGCAATCAGCCCCAGCATTTT.

This clonotype came up a few times. The chain has TRBV20-1 and TRBJ1-6; D remains ambiguous. V lost 1 base to trimming and J lost 0 bases, with 13 bases between them. This CDR3 is built from 17 residues. Germline CDR1 reads DFQATT; CDR2 reads SNEGSKA (reference sequence). CDR3: CSARGAERSSYNSPLHF. The CDR3 region has the DNA TGCAGTGCTAGAGGGGCCGAGAGGAGCTCCTATAATTCACCCCTCCACTTT.

This clonotype was counted only a few times. Written as DNA, the CDR3 is TGTGCCAGCAGGGCGGGACAGTCAACAAGGACCAACTACAATGAGCAGTTCTTC. Protein product: CASRAGQSTRTNYNEQFF. V is TRBV4-2 and J is TRBJ2-1; D may be TRBD1 (7 bases). Germline CDR1 reads LGHNA; CDR2 reads YNFKEQ. CDR3 size: 18 residues. V lost 6 bases, J lost 3 bases, and 24 bases lay in between.

The V gene is TRBV28, the J gene TRBJ2-7; 10 positions agree with TRBD1. The CDR3 totals 16 residues. The germline CDR1 and CDR2 sequences are MDHEN and SYDVKM. V was pared by 5 bases and J by 3 bases, with 10 bases of the junction left unmatched. The CDR3 is CASSTPEGTGDYEQYF. The CDR3 bases are TGTGCCAGCAGTACTCCCGAGGGGACAGGGGACTACGAGCAGTACTTC.

This clonotype was observed a few times. This chain joins TRBV6-5 and TRBJ1-2, with 8 bases identical to TRBD1. The germline CDR1 and CDR2 sequences are MNHEY and SVGAGI. V dropped 4 bases and J dropped 6; count of bases not matched to a gene: 10. This CDR3 region has 15 residues. CDR3 in amino acids: CASSSRGLGPNGYTF. The CDR3 nucleotides are TGTGCCAGCAGTTCCAGGGGGCTCGGGCCGAATGGCTACACCTTC.

V is TRBV4-2 and J is TRBJ2-7; D may be TRBD1 (6 bases). The CDR3 covers 13 residues. V was pared by 4 bases and J by 2 bases, with 9 bases between. The germline CDR1 and CDR2 sequences are LGHNA and YNFKEQ. This CDR3 is CASSPGHAYEQYF. For the CDR3, the DNA is TGTGCCAGCAGCCCGGGACATGCCTACGAGCAGTACTTC.

J is TRBJ2-7 and V is TRBV7-2; 8 nucleotides line up with TRBD1. V gave up 5 bases and J gave up 2 bases; unmatched junction bases: 5. In germline, CDR1 is SGHTA, CDR2 FQGNSA. CDR3 size: 14 residues. CDR3: CASSKQGATYEQYF. CDR3 in DNA: TGTGCCAGCAGCAAGCAGGGGGCGACCTACGAGCAGTACTTC.

This sequence joins TRBV18 and TRBJ2-4; a possible D gene is TRBD2 (5 bases). The J call may be in error: the DNA end matches TRBJ2-7 better. This CDR3 contains 14 residues. Per germline, CDR1 KGHSH and CDR2 LQKENI. The CDR3 DNA reads as TGTGCCAGCTCACCGAGGGCGGATACCTACGAGCAGTACTTC. Its protein product is CASSPRADTYEQYF.

The CDR3 protein is CASSPHGLARQFF. The CDR3 DNA reads TGTGCCAGCAGTCCGCACGGACTAGCGCGTCAGTTCTTC. The chain joins TRBV28 to TRBJ2-1; 9 bases are a match to TRBD2. CDR1 and CDR2 from the germline V gene are MDHEN and SYDVKM. This CDR3 contains 13 residues. Trimming cost V 5 bases and J 13 bases; bases outside gene matches: 9.

The chain couples TRBV28 to TRBJ2-7; a weak D match, TRBD1 (6 bases). Trimming took 4 bases from V and 2 from J, leaving 15 bases between them. The CDR3 covers 15 residues. Per germline, CDR1 MDHEN and CDR2 SYDVKM. CDR3 amino acids: CASSSGTLKPYEQYF. The CDR3 DNA follows: TGTGCCAGCAGTTCAGGGACACTGAAACCCTACGAGCAGTACTTC.

This clonotype was observed a handful of times. The chain employs TRBV4-3 and TRBJ2-7; D remains unclear. The length of the CDR3 is 13 residues. Germline CDR1 is LGHNA and CDR2 is YSLEER. The V and J ends lost 1 base and 5 bases respectively, with 9 bases between them. CDR3: CASSQVLFHEQYF. The DNA of the CDR3 is TGCGCCAGCAGCCAAGTCCTGTTCCACGAGCAGTACTTC.